Here is one TCR beta chain with its context. The CDR3 covers 16 residues. V gave up 3 bases and J gave up 0 bases, with 9 bases separating them. The germline V gene has CDR1 KGHSH and CDR2 LQKENI. These data belong to a study of control samples from healthy donors and cancer patients. Clones were read by immunoSEQ multiplex PCR, and TCRdb kept only the in-frame ones, dropping some. The sample shows about 170,000 clones, roughly 91% of them seen only once. This TCR was recovered from a woman aged 25 to 39 in good health. The gene calls are TRBV18 and TRBJ1-6, with D perhaps TRBD1 (5 bases). Specimen: blood. The CDR3 reads CASSPGTGSYNSPLHF. In nucleotides, the CDR3 is TGTGCCAGCTCACCCGGGACGGGCTCCTATAATTCACCCCTCCACTTT.